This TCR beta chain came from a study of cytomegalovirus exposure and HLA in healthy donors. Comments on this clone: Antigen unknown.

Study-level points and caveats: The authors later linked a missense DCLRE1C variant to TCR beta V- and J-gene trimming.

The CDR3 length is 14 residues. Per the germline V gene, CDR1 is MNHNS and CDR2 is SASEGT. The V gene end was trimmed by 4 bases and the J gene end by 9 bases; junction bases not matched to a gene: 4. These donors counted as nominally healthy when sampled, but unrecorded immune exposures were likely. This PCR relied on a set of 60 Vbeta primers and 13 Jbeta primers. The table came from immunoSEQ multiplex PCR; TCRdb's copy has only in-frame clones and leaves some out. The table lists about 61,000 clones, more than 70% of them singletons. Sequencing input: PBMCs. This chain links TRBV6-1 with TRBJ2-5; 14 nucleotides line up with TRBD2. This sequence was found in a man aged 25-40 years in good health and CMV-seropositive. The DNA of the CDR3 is TGTGCCAGCAGTGGACTAGCGGGAGGGCCTCCCCAGTACTTC. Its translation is CASSGLAGGPPQYF.